This TCR beta chain was recorded in a study of CD8+ T cells in alopecia areata. Looking at the study overall: The tofacitinib course ran for 6 to 18 months and was followed by 6 months off drug.

In regard to this clone: This sample also contains other DNA sequences that code for the same CDR3.

CDR1 and CDR2 from the germline V gene are SGHTA and FQGNSA. V was clipped by 1 base and J by 3 bases, with 5 bases between them. The CDR3 has 13 amino acids. In each case, RNA was isolated and then reverse transcribed into cDNA as the sequencing template. Produced via immunoSEQ multiplex PCR; TCRdb's table is partial and in-frame only. The data contain fewer than 250,000 clones, 60% of them singletons. Specified treatment: oral pan-JAK inhibitor, 5-10 mg twice daily. Lesional scalp punch biopsies and peripheral blood were collected from alopecia areata patients. The TCR sequence derives from a human donor with alopecia areata. Sample: CD4+ T cells sorted from blood, taken at week 4, from a patient treated with tofacitinib. This chain joins TRBV7-2 and TRBJ2-3; D ambiguous. The chain's CDR3 is CASSLGGTDTQYF. The DNA for the CDR3 is TGTGCCAGCAGCTTAGGCGGAACAGATACGCAGTATTTT. Full variable domain (rest looked up from reference TRBV7-2 and TRBJ2-3): GAGVSQSPSNKVTEKGKDVELRCDPISGHTALYWYRQSLGQGLEFLIYFQGNSAPDKSGLPSDRFSAERTGGSVSTLTIQRTQQEDSAVYLCASSLGGTDTQYFGPGTRLTVL.